Listed here are 6 T cell receptor beta chains from one sample, sequenced in a study of OX40 agonist ivuxolimab in advanced cancers. Some clones are missing from TCRdb's copy, which holds only in-frame ones; the method was immunoSEQ multiplex PCR. The profile shows about 60,000 clones, around 81% of them singletons. Sequences were derived from CD4+ or CD8+ T cells sorted from blood, sampled in a trial of the OX40 agonist ivuxolimab. These receptors all come from an adult with an advanced solid tumor such as melanoma, head and neck, liver or kidney cancer.

A few counts support this clone. The rearrangement links TRBV4-1 to TRBJ2-5; D call uncertain. CDR1 and CDR2 (germline): MGHRA, YSYEKL. V shed 5 bases and J shed 2 bases, with 9 bases lying between them. The CDR3 covers 13 residues. The CDR3 DNA reads TGCGCCAGCAGCGTTCCAGGTCAAGAGACCCAGTACTTC. Amino acid sequence: CASSVPGQETQYF.

The gene calls are TRBV7-2 and TRBJ2-7; D is perhaps TRBD1 or TRBD2 (5 bases each). The germline V gene has CDR1 SGHTA and CDR2 FQGNSA. The CDR3 sequence is 14 residues long. With 0 bases removed from V and 2 bases from J, the gap between germline ends came to 8 bases. CDR3 nucleotides: TGTGCCAGCAGCTTAGCGCTGGGGGCCTACGAGCAGTACTTC. This encodes CASSLALGAYEQYF. The full variable domain, its missing parts supplied by reference TRBV7-2 and TRBJ2-7, is GAGVSQSPSNKVTEKGKDVELRCDPISGHTALYWYRQSLGQGLEFLIYFQGNSAPDKSGLPSDRFSAERTGGSVSTLTIQRTQQEDSAVYLCASSLALGAYEQYFGPGTRLTVT.

V usage is TRBV6-6 and J usage is TRBJ2-7, with 7 bases identical to TRBD2. Germline assignment: CDR1 MNHNY and CDR2 SVGAGI (reference sequence). V lost 6 bases, J lost 9 bases, and 5 bases stayed unmatched. The CDR3 covers 11 residues. The CDR3 spells CASSRSGLQYF. The CDR3 bases are TGTGCCAGCAGCCGTAGCGGGTTGCAGTACTTC.

CDR3 bases: TGCGCCAGCAGCTCCCACAGCGGGTCCCCCCTCAATGAGCAGTTCTTC. Amino acid sequence: CASSSHSGSPLNEQFF. The chain links TRBV5-1 to TRBJ2-1; perhaps TRBD2 as D (6 bases). Trimming shortened V by 3 bases and J by 6 bases, and 19 bases separated the two germline ends. Germline assignment: CDR1 SGHRS and CDR2 YFSETQ. The CDR3 runs to 16 residues.

The chain is built from TRBV7-7 and TRBJ2-2; D tentatively fits TRBD1 or TRBD2 (5 bases each). Per germline, CDR1 SSHAT and CDR2 FNYEAQ (reference sequence). V gave up 1 base and J gave up 4 bases, with 7 bases separating them. The CDR3 is 14 amino acids. The CDR3 sequence is CASSLERGTGELFF. CDR3 in DNA: TGTGCCAGCAGCTTAGAGAGGGGCACCGGGGAGCTGTTTTTT.

J is TRBJ2-5 and V is TRBV6-5, with D possibly TRBD2 on 6 matching bases. Trimming pared 0 bases from V and 3 bases from J, leaving 11 bases between. This CDR3 has 15 residues. CDR1 is MNHEY, CDR2 SVGAGI, per germline. The CDR3 spells CASSYSIRGKETQYF. DNA of the CDR3: TGTGCCAGCAGTTACTCGATTCGGGGGAAAGAGACCCAGTACTTC.